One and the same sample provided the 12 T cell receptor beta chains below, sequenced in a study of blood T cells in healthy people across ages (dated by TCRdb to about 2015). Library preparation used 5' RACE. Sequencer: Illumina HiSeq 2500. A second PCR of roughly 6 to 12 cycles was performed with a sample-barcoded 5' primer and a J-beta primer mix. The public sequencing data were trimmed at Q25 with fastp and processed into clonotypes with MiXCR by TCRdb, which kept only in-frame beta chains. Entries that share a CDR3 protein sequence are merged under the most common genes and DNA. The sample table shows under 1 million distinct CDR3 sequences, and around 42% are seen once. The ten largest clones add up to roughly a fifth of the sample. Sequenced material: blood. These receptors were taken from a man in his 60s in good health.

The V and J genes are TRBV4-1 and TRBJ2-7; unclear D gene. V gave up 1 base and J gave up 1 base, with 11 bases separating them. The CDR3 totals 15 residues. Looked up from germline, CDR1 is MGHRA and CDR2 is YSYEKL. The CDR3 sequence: CASSQGPRRSYEQYF. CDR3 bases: TGCGCCAGCAGCCAAGGTCCCAGACGATCCTACGAGCAGTACTTC.

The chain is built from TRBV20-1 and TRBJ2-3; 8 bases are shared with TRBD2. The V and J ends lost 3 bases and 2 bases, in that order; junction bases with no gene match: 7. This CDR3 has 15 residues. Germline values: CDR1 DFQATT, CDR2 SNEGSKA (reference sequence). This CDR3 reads CSASRSGGFTDTQYF. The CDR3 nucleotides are TGCAGTGCTAGTAGGAGCGGGGGATTCACAGATACGCAGTATTTT.

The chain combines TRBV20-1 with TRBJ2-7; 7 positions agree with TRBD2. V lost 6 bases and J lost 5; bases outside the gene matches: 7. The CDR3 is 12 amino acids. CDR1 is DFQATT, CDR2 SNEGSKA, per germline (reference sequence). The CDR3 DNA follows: TGCAGTGCACGGGAGGACGGCCACGAGCAGTACTTC. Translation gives CSAREDGHEQYF.

The CDR3 loop reads CATSRDRVETQYF. The DNA for the CDR3 is TGTGCCACCAGCAGAGATCGGGTCGAGACCCAGTACTTC. V is TRBV15 and J is TRBJ2-5; D is undetermined. The CDR3 contains 13 residues. Per germline, CDR1 LNHNV and CDR2 YYDKDF (reference sequence). V shed 0 bases and J shed 5 bases, with 7 bases lying between them.

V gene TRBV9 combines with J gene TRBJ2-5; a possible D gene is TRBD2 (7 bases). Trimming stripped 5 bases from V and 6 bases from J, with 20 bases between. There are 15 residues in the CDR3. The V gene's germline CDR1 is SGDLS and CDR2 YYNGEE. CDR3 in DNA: TGTGCCAGCAGTATTGGGGGGGGGGCCAGTCAGACCCAGTACTTC. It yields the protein CASSIGGGASQTQYF.

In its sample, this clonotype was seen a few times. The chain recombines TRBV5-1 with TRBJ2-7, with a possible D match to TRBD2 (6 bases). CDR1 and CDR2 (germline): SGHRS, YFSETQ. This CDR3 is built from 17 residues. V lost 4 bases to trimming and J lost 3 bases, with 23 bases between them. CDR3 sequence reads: CASSDPGESDPFYEQYF. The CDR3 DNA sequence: TGCGCCAGCAGCGATCCGGGGGAGAGCGACCCCTTCTACGAGCAGTACTTC.

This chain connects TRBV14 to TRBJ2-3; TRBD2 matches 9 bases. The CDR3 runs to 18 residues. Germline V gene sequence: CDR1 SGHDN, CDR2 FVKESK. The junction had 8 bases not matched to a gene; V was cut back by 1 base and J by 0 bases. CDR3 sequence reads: CASSQGLAAIFSTDTQYF. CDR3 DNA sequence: TGTGCCAGCAGCCAAGGACTAGCGGCGATATTTAGCACAGATACGCAGTATTTT.

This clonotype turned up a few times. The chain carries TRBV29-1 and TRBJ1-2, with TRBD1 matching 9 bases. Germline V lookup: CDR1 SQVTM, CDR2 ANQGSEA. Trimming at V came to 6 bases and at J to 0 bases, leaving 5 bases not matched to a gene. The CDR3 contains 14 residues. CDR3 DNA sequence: TGCAGCGTAGAACAGGGGGCCGCTAACTATGGCTACACCTTC. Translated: CSVEQGAANYGYTF.

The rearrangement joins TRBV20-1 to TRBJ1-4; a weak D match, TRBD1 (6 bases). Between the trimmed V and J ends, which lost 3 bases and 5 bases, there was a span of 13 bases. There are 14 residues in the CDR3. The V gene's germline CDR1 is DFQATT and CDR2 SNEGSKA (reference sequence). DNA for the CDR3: TGCAGTGCTAGTCTAGGACAGTCAAATGAAAAACTGTTTTTT. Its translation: CSASLGQSNEKLFF.

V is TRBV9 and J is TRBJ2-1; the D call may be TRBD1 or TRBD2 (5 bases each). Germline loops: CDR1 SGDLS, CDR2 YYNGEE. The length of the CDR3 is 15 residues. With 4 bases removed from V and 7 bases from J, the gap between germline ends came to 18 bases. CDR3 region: CASSIGAGGANEQFF. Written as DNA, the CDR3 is TGTGCCAGCAGCATCGGGGCAGGTGGGGCGAATGAGCAGTTCTTC.

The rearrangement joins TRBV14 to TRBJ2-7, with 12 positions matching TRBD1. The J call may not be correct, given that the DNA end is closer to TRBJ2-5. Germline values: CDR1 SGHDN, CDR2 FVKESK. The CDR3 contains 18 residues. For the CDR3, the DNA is TGTGCCAGCAGCCGTGGGACAGGGGGCGCAGCCCTAATAGAGACCCAGTACTTC. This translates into CASSRGTGGAALIETQYF.

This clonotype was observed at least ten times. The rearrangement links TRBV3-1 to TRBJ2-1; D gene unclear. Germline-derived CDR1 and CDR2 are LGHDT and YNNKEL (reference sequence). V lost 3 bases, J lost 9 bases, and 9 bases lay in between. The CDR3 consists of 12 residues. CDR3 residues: CASSHDDPEQFF. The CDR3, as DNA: TGTGCCAGCAGCCATGATGATCCTGAGCAGTTCTTC.